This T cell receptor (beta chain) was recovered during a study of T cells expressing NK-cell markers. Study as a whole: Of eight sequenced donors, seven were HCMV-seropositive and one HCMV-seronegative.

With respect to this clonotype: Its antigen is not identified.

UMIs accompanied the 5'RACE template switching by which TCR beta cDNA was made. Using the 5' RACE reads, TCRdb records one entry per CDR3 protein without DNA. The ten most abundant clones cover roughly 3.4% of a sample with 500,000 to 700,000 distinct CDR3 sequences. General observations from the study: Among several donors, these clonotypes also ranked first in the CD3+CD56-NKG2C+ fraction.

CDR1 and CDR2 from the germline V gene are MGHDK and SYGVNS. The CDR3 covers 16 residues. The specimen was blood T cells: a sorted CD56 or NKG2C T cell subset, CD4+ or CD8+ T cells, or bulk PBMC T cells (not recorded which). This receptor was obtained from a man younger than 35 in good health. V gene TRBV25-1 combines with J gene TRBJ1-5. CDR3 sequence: CASSESSVTSNQPQHF.